This T cell receptor beta chain was retrieved from a study of T cell responses to AZD1222 COVID-19 vaccine. Study-wide results and caveats: Spike-specific TCR breadth and depth were elevated following two AZD1222 doses. Mapped onto spike, vaccine-associated CD4 TCRs spanned it and were dominant at 160-218 and 743-854.

As regards this clone: No antigen is known for it.

The protocol was immunoSEQ multiplex PCR, while the TCRdb copy is restricted to in-frame clones and leaves out a portion. This table has 95,000 to 100,000 clones, more than 70% appearing once. Second-dose schedules of about 4 or about 12 weeks were combined. Trimming at V came to 5 bases and at J to 6 bases, leaving 11 bases not matched to a gene. This CDR3 region has 16 residues. CDR1 LNHDA and CDR2 SQIVND come from the germline V gene (reference sequence). Sequencing was performed on peripheral blood, taken 28 days after the second AZD1222 dose. The sequence came from an adult who received the AZD1222 COVID-19 vaccine. This chain uses TRBV19 with TRBJ2-1, with 9 nucleotides matching TRBD2. The CDR3 spells CASSSLAGTWINEQFF. CDR3 bases: TGTGCCAGTAGTTCCCTAGCGGGAACATGGATCAATGAGCAGTTCTTC.